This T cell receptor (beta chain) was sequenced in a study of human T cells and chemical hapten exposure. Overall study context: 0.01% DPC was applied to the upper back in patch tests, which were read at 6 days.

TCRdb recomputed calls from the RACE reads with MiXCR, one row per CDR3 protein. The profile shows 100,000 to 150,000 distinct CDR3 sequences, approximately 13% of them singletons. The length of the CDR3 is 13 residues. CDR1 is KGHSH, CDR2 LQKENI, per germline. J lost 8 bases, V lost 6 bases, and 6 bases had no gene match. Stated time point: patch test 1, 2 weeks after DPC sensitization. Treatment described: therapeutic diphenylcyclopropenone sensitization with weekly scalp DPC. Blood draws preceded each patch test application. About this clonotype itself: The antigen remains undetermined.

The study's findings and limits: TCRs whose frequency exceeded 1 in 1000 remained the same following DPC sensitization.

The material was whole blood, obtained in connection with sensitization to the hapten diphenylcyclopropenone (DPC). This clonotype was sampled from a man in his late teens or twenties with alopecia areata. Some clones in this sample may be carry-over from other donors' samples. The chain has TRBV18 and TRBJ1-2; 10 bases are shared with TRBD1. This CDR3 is CASSLGTGEGYTF. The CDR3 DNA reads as TGTGCCAGCTCTCTCGGGACAGGGGAAGGCTACACCTTC.